One sample yielded the 18 T cell receptor beta chains listed below, sequenced in a study of T cells in Graves' hyperthyroidism and ophthalmopathy. Amplification of TCR beta CDR3 regions used RNA as the template. Primed by the HTBI set, a first-round RT-PCR was run on the TCR CDR3. TCRdb ran MiXCR on the multiplex PCR reads and lists one entry per CDR3 protein. Here the sample spans about 350,000 distinct CDR3 sequences, roughly 17% being singletons. The specimen sequenced was blood. Receptor source: a woman in her twenties or thirties with Graves' hyperthyroidism that later progressed to Graves' ophthalmopathy.

This clonotype was recorded many times. The J gene is TRBJ2-7, the V gene TRBV27; D call uncertain. CDR1 is MNHEY, CDR2 SMNVEV, per germline (reference sequence). V gave up 5 bases and J gave up 0 bases, with 8 bases separating them. There are 13 residues in the CDR3. CDR3 nucleotides: TGTGCCAGCAGTCTTACCCCCTCCTACGAGCAGTACTTC. Its protein product is CASSLTPSYEQYF.

In its sample, this clonotype was seen a few times. This could be a read error, since a much larger clone is one nucleotide away. This chain links TRBV25-1 with TRBJ1-2; D is unclear. Germline assignment: CDR1 MGHDK and CDR2 SYGVNS. The CDR3 length is 14 residues. Trimming left V 2 bases short and J 2 bases short, with 9 bases between. The CDR3 sequence is CASSEIENNYGYTF. The CDR3, as DNA: TGTGCCAGCAGTGAAATTGAGAACAACTATGGCTACACCTTC.

This clonotype appeared many times. The V call is TRBV2, the J call TRBJ2-5; D is ambiguous. The CDR3 sequence is 12 residues long. V lost 3 bases, J lost 4 bases, and 6 bases lay in between. CDR1 and CDR2 from the germline V gene are SNHLY and FYNNEI. The CDR3 spells CASSETRETQYF. The CDR3 region has the DNA TGTGCCAGCAGTGAGACCCGAGAGACCCAGTACTTC.

Ten or more counts support this clonotype. The V call is TRBV2, the J call TRBJ2-7; possibly TRBD2 for D (5 bases). Per germline, CDR1 SNHLY and CDR2 FYNNEI. The length of the CDR3 is 16 residues. Trimming left V 10 bases short and J 2 bases short, with 24 bases between. In DNA form, the CDR3 reads TGTGCCACTGGCGGGCAACGGGAAACTAGACCCTACGAGCAGTACTTC. This translates into CATGGQRETRPYEQYF.

This clonotype was seen many times. V and J are TRBV28 and TRBJ2-3, with a possible D match to TRBD2 (5 bases). Trimming took off 8 bases at V and 4 bases at J, with 13 bases between the two ends. CDR1 and CDR2 (germline): MDHEN, SYDVKM. The CDR3 contains 13 residues. This CDR3 is CASLSAGSDTQYF. The CDR3 bases are TGTGCCAGCCTATCTGCGGGTTCAGATACGCAGTATTTT.

The gene calls are TRBV5-6 and TRBJ2-5; D perhaps matches TRBD1 (6 bases). This CDR3 has 13 residues. Trimming took 2 bases from V and 4 from J, leaving 9 bases between them. Germline CDR1 is SGHDT and CDR2 is YYEEEE. The CDR3 sequence: CASSFGQSETQYF. Here the CDR3 DNA reads TGTGCCAGCAGCTTTGGACAGTCAGAGACCCAGTACTTC.

This clonotype was seen ten or more times. The chain couples TRBV18 to TRBJ2-7; 8 nucleotides align to TRBD1. The CDR3 consists of 12 residues. The V and J ends lost 9 bases and 5 bases, in that order; junction bases with no gene match: 6. The germline CDR1 and CDR2 sequences are KGHSH and LQKENI. CDR3 nucleotides: TGTGCCAGTGGACAGGGAATGGACGAGCAGTACTTC. Its protein is CASGQGMDEQYF.

The chain has TRBV11-2 and TRBJ1-2; D is perhaps TRBD1 (6 bases). The CDR3 runs 13 residues. V shed 4 bases and J shed 7 bases, with 13 bases lying between them. The germline CDR1 and CDR2 sequences are SGHAT and FQNNGV. Written as DNA, the CDR3 is TGTGCCAGCAGCTCTCCACAGGGTTCTGGCTACACCTTC. Its protein product is CASSSPQGSGYTF.

The V call is TRBV3-1, the J call TRBJ2-7; TRBD2 agrees at 7 bases. The germline V gene has CDR1 LGHDT and CDR2 YNNKEL (reference sequence). V lost 0 bases to trimming and J lost 0 bases; unmatched junction nucleotides: 5. The CDR3 runs 16 residues. CDR3 in amino acids: CASSQDGGEDSYEQYF. As DNA, the CDR3 is TGTGCCAGCAGCCAAGATGGGGGGGAGGACTCCTACGAGCAGTACTTC.

This clonotype was detected only a few times. The V gene is TRBV19, the J gene TRBJ1-5, with 11 bases that match TRBD1. Germline-derived CDR1 and CDR2 are LNHDA and SQIVND (reference sequence). CDR3 size: 16 residues. V trimming: 4 bases; J trimming: 5 bases; junction bases outside the gene matches: 7. CDR3 sequence (DNA): TGTGCCAGTAGTAGATGGACAGGGGGCCTAGATCAGCCCCAGCATTTT. It specifies CASSRWTGGLDQPQHF.

This clonotype was observed a handful of times. The chain employs TRBV19 and TRBJ2-1; D tentatively reads TRBD1 or TRBD2 (5 bases each). The CDR3 spans 15 residues. Germline V lookup: CDR1 LNHDA, CDR2 SQIVND (reference sequence). V shed 8 bases and J shed 0 bases, with 14 bases lying between them. The CDR3 reads CASDIGGSSYNEQFF. The CDR3 bases are TGTGCCAGTGACATTGGGGGAAGCTCCTACAATGAGCAGTTCTTC.

The V and J genes are TRBV5-1 and TRBJ1-2; the D is unclear. V was clipped by 0 bases and J by 8 bases, with 11 bases between them. This CDR3 contains 13 residues. Germline CDR1 SGHRS, CDR2 YFSETQ. CDR3 DNA: TGCGCCAGCAGCTTGGGAGGAAATGCCGGCTACACCTTC. This gives the protein CASSLGGNAGYTF.

This clonotype was observed at least ten times. V usage is TRBV7-9 and J usage is TRBJ2-5; 8 bases align to TRBD2. Looked up from germline, CDR1 is SEHNR and CDR2 is FQNEAQ (reference sequence). The CDR3 is 21 amino acids. After removal of 1 base from V and 0 bases from J, the junction contained 19 bases not matched to a gene. CDR3 loop: CASSLVGGRIGPPLYQETQYF. For the CDR3, the DNA is TGTGCCAGCAGCTTAGTGGGCGGGAGGATCGGACCTCCCCTCTACCAAGAGACCCAGTACTTC. The complete variable domain, with remaining parts taken from reference TRBV7-9 and TRBJ2-5, reads DTGVSQNPRHKITKRGQNVTFRCDPISEHNRLYWYRQTLGQGPEFLTYFQNEAQLEKSRLLSDRFSAERPKGSFSTLEIQRTEQGDSAMYLCASSLVGGRIGPPLYQETQYFGPGTRLLVL.

This clonotype showed up many times. The chain uses TRBV27 and TRBJ1-5; D is possibly TRBD1 (6 bases). Trimming took off 1 base at V and 8 bases at J, with 15 bases between the two ends. The germline gives CDR1 MNHEY, CDR2 SMNVEV (reference sequence). The CDR3 spans 15 residues. CDR3 region: CASSLWGGGKEPQHF. The CDR3 nucleotides are TGTGCCAGCAGTTTATGGGGGGGGGGCAAGGAGCCCCAGCATTTT.

The chain couples TRBV6-4 to TRBJ2-2; the match to TRBD1 covers 8 bases. This CDR3 has 14 residues. J lost 5 bases, V lost 6 bases, and 5 bases had no gene match. Germline CDR1 reads MRHNA; CDR2 reads SNTAGT. CDR3 DNA: TGTGCCAGCAGACCAGGGGGCGGTACCGGGGAGCTGTTTTTT. Its translation is CASRPGGGTGELFF.

The sample holds a few counts of this clonotype. This chain uses TRBV10-2 with TRBJ2-7; the match to TRBD2 covers 7 bases. Germline V gives CDR1 WSHSY, CDR2 SAAADI. V lost 3 bases to trimming and J lost 0 bases; unmatched junction nucleotides: 2. The CDR3 consists of 14 residues. The CDR3 protein is CASSDGGGSYEQYF. The CDR3 DNA sequence: TGCGCCAGCAGTGATGGGGGGGGCTCCTACGAGCAGTACTTC.

Regarding this clonotype: This may be a read error: a much more frequent sequence differs by one nucleotide. The rearrangement links TRBV5-1 to TRBJ1-2; 9 nucleotides agree with TRBD1. Germline assignment: CDR1 SGHRS and CDR2 YFSETQ. With 3 bases clipped from V and 5 bases from J, the junction kept 8 bases outside the gene matches. This CDR3 comprises 15 residues. For the CDR3, the DNA is TGCGCCAGCAGCTCTGAACAGGGGGCAGTTTATGGCTACACCTTC. This sequence encodes CASSSEQGAVYGYTF.

This clonotype was counted ten times or more. The chain joins TRBV12-3 or TRBV12-4 to TRBJ1-5, with a possible D match to TRBD1 (5 bases). The V gene lost 1 base and the J gene lost 2 bases, with 9 bases spanning the gap. This CDR3 comprises 15 residues. CDR3: CASSLGGEGNQPQHF. CDR3 nucleotides: TGTGCCAGCAGTTTAGGAGGGGAGGGCAATCAGCCCCAGCATTTT.